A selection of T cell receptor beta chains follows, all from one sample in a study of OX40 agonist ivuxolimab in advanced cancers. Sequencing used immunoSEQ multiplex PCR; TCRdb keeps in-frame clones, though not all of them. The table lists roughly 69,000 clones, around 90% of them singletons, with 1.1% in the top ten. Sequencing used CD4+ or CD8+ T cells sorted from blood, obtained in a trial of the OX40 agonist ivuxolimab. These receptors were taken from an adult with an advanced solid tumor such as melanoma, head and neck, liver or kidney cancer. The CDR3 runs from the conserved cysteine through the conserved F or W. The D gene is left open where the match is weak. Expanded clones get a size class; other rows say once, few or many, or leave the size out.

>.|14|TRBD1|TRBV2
CASSETGTDYGYTF
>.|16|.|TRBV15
CATSRPRQEAGEKLFF
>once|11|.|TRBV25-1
CASSDSYEQYF
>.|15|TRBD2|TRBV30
CAWRPTSGLSYEQYF
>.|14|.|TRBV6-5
CASKPAGSNQPQHF
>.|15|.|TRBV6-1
CASRGITTDYQPQHF
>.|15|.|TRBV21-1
CASSKAAGADTEAFF
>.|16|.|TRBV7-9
CASSLGGSSYNSPLHF
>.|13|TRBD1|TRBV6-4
CASRGDRDYGYTF
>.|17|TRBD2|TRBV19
CASSIDPQRERSGELFF
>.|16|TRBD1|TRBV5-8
CASSLGGTAINYGYTF